This passage covers 19 T cell receptor beta chains from one sample sequenced in a study of cytomegalovirus exposure and HLA in healthy donors. The PCR contained 60 Vbeta and 13 Jbeta primers. Method: immunoSEQ multiplex PCR; TCRdb's copy keeps in-frame clones and lacks some. Of 30,000 to 40,000 clones in the sample, roughly 89% were seen once. Sequenced sample: PBMCs. The receptor source for this set is a woman in her thirties or forties in good health and CMV-seropositive.

The V and J genes are TRBV25-1 and TRBJ2-4, with 9 bases matching TRBD1. The V gene's germline CDR1 is MGHDK and CDR2 SYGVNS. V trimming: 8 bases; J trimming: 1 base; junction bases outside the gene matches: 3. The CDR3 extends over 14 amino acids. The CDR3 sequence is CASSTGGAKNIQYF. In DNA, the CDR3 is TGTGCCAGCTCGACAGGGGGGGCCAAAAACATTCAGTACTTC.

The chain uses TRBV9 and TRBJ2-1, with 8 nucleotides matching TRBD2. With V trimmed by 0 bases and J by 6 bases, 8 bases remained unmatched. CDR3 size: 16 residues. In germline, CDR1 is SGDLS, CDR2 YYNGEE. CDR3 DNA sequence: TGTGCCAGCAGCGTAGGGGGTAGCGGGGTTGGCAATGAGCAGTTCTTC. Translation: CASSVGGSGVGNEQFF.

This rearrangement joins TRBV7-2 to TRBJ2-7; no reliable D call. CDR3 size: 15 residues. Trimming took off 4 bases at V and 0 bases at J, with 13 bases between the two ends. Germline V gene sequence: CDR1 SGHTA, CDR2 FQGNSA. DNA of the CDR3: TGTGCCAGCAGCTCCCAGACTTTGAGCTCCTACGAGCAGTACTTC. Its protein product is CASSSQTLSSYEQYF.

J is TRBJ2-1 and V is TRBV7-2; TRBD1 is a possible D gene (6 bases). In germline, CDR1 is SGHTA, CDR2 FQGNSA. The CDR3 covers 15 residues. The V end lost 2 bases, the J end lost 2 bases, and 10 bases lay between the germline ends. This CDR3 is CASSLSWGPYNEQFF. The CDR3 DNA follows: TGTGCCAGCAGCTTATCGTGGGGGCCCTACAATGAGCAGTTCTTC.

This chain connects TRBV5-1 to TRBJ2-5; TRBD2 aligns across 9 bases. Trimming at V came to 7 bases and at J to 4 bases, leaving 8 bases not matched to a gene. The CDR3 has 14 amino acids. Germline V gene sequence: CDR1 SGHRS, CDR2 YFSETQ. CDR3 residues: CASGVAGVGETQYF. The CDR3 DNA reads TGCGCCAGCGGCGTAGCGGGGGTAGGAGAGACCCAGTACTTC.

The rearrangement uses TRBV27 and TRBJ1-1; unclear D gene. The germline V gene encodes CDR1 MNHEY and CDR2 SMNVEV (reference sequence). V was shortened by 0 bases and J by 1 base, with 9 bases between the two germline ends. CDR3 length equals 15 residues. This CDR3 reads CASSLSWAANTEAFF. For the CDR3, the DNA is TGTGCCAGCAGTTTATCATGGGCAGCGAACACTGAAGCTTTCTTT.

The rearrangement joins TRBV19 to TRBJ2-1, with 14 nucleotides matching TRBD2. The CDR3 is 16 amino acids. V was pared by 5 bases and J by 9 bases, with 9 bases of the junction left unmatched. CDR1 and CDR2 (germline): LNHDA, SQIVND (reference sequence). For the CDR3, the DNA is TGTGCCAGTAGTCCAAGACTAGCGGGGGGGCATGGTGAGCAGTTCTTC. Protein product: CASSPRLAGGHGEQFF.

The genes are TRBV6-4 and TRBJ2-1; 9 positions match TRBD2. V shed 8 bases and J 4 bases; nucleotides not matched to a gene: 6. The CDR3 is 14 amino acids. Germline assignment: CDR1 MRHNA and CDR2 SNTAGT. CDR3 nucleotide sequence: TGTGCCAGCTCGAGCGGGGGGCCTTACAATGAGCAGTTCTTC. Its translation is CASSSGGPYNEQFF.

The rearrangement links TRBV6-6 to TRBJ1-1; D is possibly TRBD1 (5 bases). V lost 0 bases and J lost 6, with 11 bases in between. Germline-derived CDR1 and CDR2 are MNHNY and SVGAGI (reference sequence). The CDR3 runs to 14 residues. The CDR3 region has the DNA TGTGCCAGCAGTTACTCGGTTTCAGGGTCTGAAGCTTTCTTT. Its protein is CASSYSVSGSEAFF.

The chain couples TRBV28 to TRBJ1-1, with D uncertain. The CDR3 covers 13 residues. From germline, CDR1 is MDHEN and CDR2 SYDVKM. Trimming stripped 1 base from V and 3 bases from J, with 6 bases between. CDR3 nucleotide sequence: TGTGCCAGCAGTTTATCCGGTGACACTGAAGCTTTCTTT. Translating gives CASSLSGDTEAFF. The complete variable domain, with remaining parts taken from reference TRBV28 and TRBJ1-1, reads DVKVTQSSRYLVKRTGEKVFLECVQDMDHENMFWYRQDPGLGLRLIYFSYDVKMKEKGDIPEGYSVSREKKERFSLILESASTNQTSMYLCASSLSGDTEAFFGQGTRLTVV.

The J gene is TRBJ2-3, the V gene TRBV4-2; 11 nucleotides line up with TRBD2. Germline V CDR1 and CDR2: LGHNA, YNFKEQ. This CDR3 spans 14 amino acids. Trimming removed 3 bases from V and 4 bases from J; junction bases left unmatched: 0. CDR3 nucleotides: TGTGCCAGCAGCCAGGGACTAGCGGCAGATACGCAGTATTTT. It codes for CASSQGLAADTQYF.

The CDR3 bases are TGTGCCAGCAGCGTAGACCCCCGGGGGGGAAACTATGGCTACACCTTC. It specifies CASSVDPRGGNYGYTF. This chain uses TRBV9 with TRBJ1-2; a possible D gene is TRBD1 (5 bases). The CDR3 is 16 amino acids. With 0 bases removed from V and 2 bases from J, the gap between germline ends came to 14 bases. CDR1 is SGDLS and CDR2 is YYNGEE in the germline V gene.

This clone was seen a single time. The chain uses TRBV10-2 and TRBJ2-7; TRBD1 matches 7 bases. This CDR3 is 14 amino acids long. V gave up 3 bases and J gave up 2 bases; unmatched junction bases: 4. Germline V lookup: CDR1 WSHSY, CDR2 SAAADI. For the CDR3, the DNA is TGCGCCAGCAGTGACTCAGGGGGTACCTACGAGCAGTACTTC. Its protein product is CASSDSGGTYEQYF.

Only a few counts were recorded for this clone. V usage is TRBV29-1 and J usage is TRBJ1-2; TRBD1 agrees at 10 bases. This CDR3 is 17 amino acids long. V lost 4 bases to trimming and J lost 0 bases; unmatched junction nucleotides: 11. Germline loops: CDR1 SQVTM, CDR2 ANQGSEA. DNA of the CDR3: TGCAGCGTTGCCCCAAGACAGGGGGCCCCTTCTAACTATGGCTACACCTTC. Translated: CSVAPRQGAPSNYGYTF.

The chain joins TRBV10-3 to TRBJ2-2; TRBD1 matches at 8 bases. CDR3 length: 14 amino acids. Germline V gene sequence: CDR1 ENHRY, CDR2 SYGVKD. V was clipped by 11 bases and J by 7 bases; unmatched bases: 12. Here the CDR3 reads CASTTGQGHGELFF. CDR3 nucleotides: TGTGCCTCCACGACCGGACAGGGACACGGGGAGCTGTTTTTT.

The gene calls are TRBV5-1 and TRBJ2-3; a possible D gene is TRBD1 (5 bases). Germline V gene sequence: CDR1 SGHRS, CDR2 YFSETQ. The CDR3 consists of 14 residues. V lost 0 bases, J lost 8 bases, and 13 bases lay in between. The CDR3, as DNA: TGCGCCAGCAGCTTGGGTGACTCCCAGGGTACGCAGTATTTT. Translating it yields CASSLGDSQGTQYF.

This clone has just a few counts. The chain combines TRBV4-1 with TRBJ2-7; 13 positions agree with TRBD2. CDR1 is MGHRA and CDR2 is YSYEKL in the germline V gene. J gave up 0 bases and V 5 bases, and 4 bases lay outside the gene matches. This CDR3 is 16 amino acids long. CDR3 sequence reads: CASSVRLAGGSYEQYF. The CDR3, as DNA: TGCGCCAGCAGCGTTCGACTAGCGGGGGGCTCCTACGAGCAGTACTTC.

The chain links TRBV5-1 to TRBJ1-1; TRBD1 matches 8 bases. Trimming cost V 6 bases and J 4 bases; bases outside gene matches: 11. From germline, CDR1 is SGHRS and CDR2 YFSETQ. The CDR3 sequence is 15 residues long. The CDR3 DNA follows: TGCGCCAGCACCCAGGGGGCAGGGATGGGCACTGAAGCTTTCTTT. Amino acids: CASTQGAGMGTEAFF.

This rearrangement joins TRBV6-1 to TRBJ2-7; perhaps TRBD1 as D (6 bases). The V and J ends lost 3 bases and 7 bases respectively, with 13 bases between them. The germline V gene encodes CDR1 MNHNS and CDR2 SASEGT. The CDR3 covers 13 residues. The CDR3 DNA is TGTGCCAGCAGTGAGAACAGGGCTCAAGAGCAGTACTTC. It translates to CASSENRAQEQYF.